These 14 T cell receptor beta chains were all obtained from the same sample, sequenced in a study of blood T cells in healthy people across ages. Together with a sample-barcoded 5' primer, a J-beta primer mix was included in a second PCR lasting about 7 to 11 cycles. TCRdb reprocessed the 5' RACE reads with MiXCR, giving one entry per CDR3 protein. The profile shows about 1,400,000 distinct CDR3 sequences, 59% of them singletons. Sequenced input: blood. The receptors originated from a man between 18 and 35 years old in good health.

The chain combines TRBV7-9 with TRBJ1-1; D call uncertain. The CDR3 is 13 residues long. The V and J ends lost 0 bases and 11 bases respectively, with 13 bases between them. Looked up from germline, CDR1 is SEHNR and CDR2 is FQNEAQ (reference sequence). The CDR3 nucleotides are TGTGCCAGCAGCTTAGCTCCCCAACACGGGGCTTTCTTT. Protein sequence: CASSLAPQHGAFF.

The gene calls are TRBV10-2 and TRBJ2-5, with a weak D call TRBD1 (6 bases). The better agreement between TRBJ2-7 and the DNA end casts doubt on the J call. Germline V lookup: CDR1 WSHSY, CDR2 SAAADI. This CDR3 spans 15 amino acids. Written as DNA, the CDR3 is TGCGCCAGCAGTGAAAGGACAGAACTTTCCTACGAGCAGTACTTC. Translation: CASSERTELSYEQYF.

This chain uses TRBV4-1 with TRBJ1-2, with unresolved D. The CDR3 extends over 14 amino acids. With 0 bases removed from V and 8 bases from J, the gap between germline ends came to 13 bases. The V gene's germline CDR1 is MGHRA and CDR2 YSYEKL. CDR3 amino acids: CASSQDGPAGGYTF. Here the CDR3 DNA reads TGCGCCAGCAGCCAAGATGGACCAGCAGGCGGCTACACCTTC.

The J gene is TRBJ1-4, the V gene TRBV5-6, with TRBD1 identical over 7 bases. In germline, CDR1 is SGHDT, CDR2 YYEEEE. The CDR3 has 15 amino acids. Unmatched junction bases numbered 4, after V lost 0 bases and J lost 5 bases. The CDR3 reads CASSLATGQNEKLFF. The DNA for the CDR3 is TGTGCCAGCAGCTTGGCGACAGGGCAGAATGAAAAACTGTTTTTT.

The sample holds many counts of this clonotype. The chain links TRBV7-9 to TRBJ2-7; D uncertain. The CDR3 has 13 residues. Trimming pared 6 bases from V and 0 bases from J, leaving 9 bases between. Germline V gene lookup returns CDR1 SEHNR and CDR2 FQNEAQ (reference sequence). The CDR3 nucleotides read TGTGCCAGCAGTCCCCCCAGCTCCTACGAGCAGTACTTC. This gives the protein CASSPPSSYEQYF.

The sample holds a few counts of this clonotype. This sequence joins TRBV4-1 and TRBJ1-2, with 10 positions matching TRBD1. This CDR3 spans 16 amino acids. Trimming at V came to 0 bases and at J to 7 bases, leaving 8 bases not matched to a gene. Germline CDR1 and CDR2: MGHRA and YSYEKL. DNA of the CDR3: TGCGCCAGCAGCCAAGATTCCCTGGACAGGGGGATTGGCTACACCTTC. Protein: CASSQDSLDRGIGYTF.

V is TRBV7-9 and J is TRBJ2-3, with 7 positions matching TRBD1. CDR3 length: 14 residues. Germline V gene data show CDR1 as SEHNR and CDR2 as FQNEAQ (reference sequence). Trimming removed 3 bases from V and 4 bases from J; junction bases left unmatched: 4. The CDR3 loop reads CASSFRQGSDTQYF. In nucleotides, the CDR3 is TGTGCCAGCAGCTTTCGACAGGGCTCAGATACGCAGTATTTT. The complete variable domain, with remaining parts taken from reference TRBV7-9 and TRBJ2-3, reads DTGVSQNPRHKITKRGQNVTFRCDPISEHNRLYWYRQTLGQGPEFLTYFQNEAQLEKSRLLSDRFSAERPKGSFSTLEIQRTEQGDSAMYLCASSFRQGSDTQYFGPGTRLTVL.

This clonotype was detected only a few times. The rearrangement uses TRBV29-1 and TRBJ1-2; no reliable D call. This CDR3 region has 12 residues. Germline-derived CDR1 and CDR2 are SQVTM and ANQGSEA. Trimming removed 1 base at V and 6 bases at J, with 9 bases between. CDR3 coding DNA: TGCAGCGTTGAAGGGGATGGGGATGGCTACACCTTC. Its protein product is CSVEGDGDGYTF.

This chain links TRBV28 with TRBJ2-1, with TRBD2 identical over 8 bases. The CDR3 consists of 14 residues. Trimming removed 3 bases from V and 9 bases from J; junction bases left unmatched: 7. Germline V gene data show CDR1 as MDHEN and CDR2 as SYDVKM. The CDR3 region is CASSFSGSLGEQFF. For the CDR3, the DNA is TGTGCCAGCAGTTTCAGCGGGAGTCTCGGTGAGCAGTTCTTC.

V is TRBV3-1 and J is TRBJ2-7; 7 bases align to TRBD2. CDR3 length: 15 residues. Germline V gives CDR1 LGHDT, CDR2 YNNKEL (reference sequence). J was trimmed by 6 bases and V by 4 bases; bases with no gene match: 12. The CDR3, as DNA: TGTGCCAGCAGCCCCTTCGGGGGGACGGGATCCGAGCAGTACTTC. This codes for CASSPFGGTGSEQYF.

V gene TRBV6-4 combines with J gene TRBJ2-1, with 8 bases matching TRBD1. Germline-derived CDR1 and CDR2 are MRHNA and SNTAGT. J gave up 2 bases and V 4 bases, and 1 base lay outside the gene matches. CDR3 size: 14 residues. The CDR3 DNA is TGTGCCAGCAGTGTGGACAGGGCCTACAATGAGCAGTTCTTC. Translating it yields CASSVDRAYNEQFF.

The chain has TRBV12-3 or TRBV12-4 and TRBJ2-7; D is unclear. V lost 1 base, J lost 0 bases, and 13 bases lay in between. CDR3 length: 16 residues. The CDR3, as DNA: TGTGCCAGCAGTTTAGGGATATACCTAAGCTCCTACGAGCAGTACTTC. It encodes CASSLGIYLSSYEQYF.

This clonotype has ten or more counts. A read error may be the cause here, since a much bigger clone is one base away. The V and J genes are TRBV6-4 and TRBJ2-5; 9 nucleotides align to TRBD2. Germline V CDR1 and CDR2: MRHNA, SNTAGT. The CDR3 has 13 amino acids. V trimming: 5 bases; J trimming: 11 bases; junction bases outside the gene matches: 9. DNA of the CDR3: TGTGCCAGCAGTCCCGGGACTAGCAATGAGCAGTACTTC. It specifies CASSPGTSNEQYF.

This chain links TRBV14 with TRBJ1-4; unclear D gene. This CDR3 spans 16 amino acids. Per the germline V gene, CDR1 is SGHDN and CDR2 is FVKESK. Trimming removed 3 bases at V and 0 bases at J, with 11 bases between. Here the CDR3 reads CASSQIDTATNEKLFF. The DNA for the CDR3 is TGTGCCAGCAGCCAGATAGACACTGCAACTAATGAAAAACTGTTTTTT.